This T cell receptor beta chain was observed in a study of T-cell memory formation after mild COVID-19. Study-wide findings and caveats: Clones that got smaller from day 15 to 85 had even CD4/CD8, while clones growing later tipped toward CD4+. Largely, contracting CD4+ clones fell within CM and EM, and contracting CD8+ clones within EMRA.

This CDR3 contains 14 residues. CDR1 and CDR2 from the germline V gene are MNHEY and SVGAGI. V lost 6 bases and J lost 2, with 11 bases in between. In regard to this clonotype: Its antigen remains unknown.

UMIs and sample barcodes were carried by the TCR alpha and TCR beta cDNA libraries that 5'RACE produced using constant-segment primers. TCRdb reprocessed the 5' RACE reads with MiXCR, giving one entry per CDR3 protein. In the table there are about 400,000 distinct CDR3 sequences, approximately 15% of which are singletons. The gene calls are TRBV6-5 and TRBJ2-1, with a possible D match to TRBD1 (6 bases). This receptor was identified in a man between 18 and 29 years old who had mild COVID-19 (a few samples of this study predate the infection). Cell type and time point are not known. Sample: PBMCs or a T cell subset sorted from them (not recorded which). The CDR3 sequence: CASRGTQPYNEQFF. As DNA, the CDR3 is TGTGCCAGCAGGGGGACACAACCCTACAATGAGCAGTTCTTC.